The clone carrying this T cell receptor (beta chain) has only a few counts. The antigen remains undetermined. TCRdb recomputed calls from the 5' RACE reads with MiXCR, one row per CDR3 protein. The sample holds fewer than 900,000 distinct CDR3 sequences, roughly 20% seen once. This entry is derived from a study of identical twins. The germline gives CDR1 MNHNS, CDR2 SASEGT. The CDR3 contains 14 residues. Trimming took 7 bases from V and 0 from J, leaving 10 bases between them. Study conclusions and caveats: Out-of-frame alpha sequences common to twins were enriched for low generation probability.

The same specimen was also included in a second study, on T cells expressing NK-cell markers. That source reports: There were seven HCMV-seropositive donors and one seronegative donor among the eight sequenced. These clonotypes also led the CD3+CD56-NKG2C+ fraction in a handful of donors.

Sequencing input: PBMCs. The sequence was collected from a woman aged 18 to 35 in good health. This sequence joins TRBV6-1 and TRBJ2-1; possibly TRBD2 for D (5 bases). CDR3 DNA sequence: TGTGCCAGCACCGGGGATAGCTCCTACAATGAGCAGTTCTTC. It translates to CASTGDSSYNEQFF.